This TCR beta chain was captured by sequencing in a study of OX40 agonist ivuxolimab in advanced cancers. The study, taken as a whole, reports: CD8+ T cells averaged more expanded clones than CD4+.

Clones were read by immunoSEQ multiplex PCR, and TCRdb kept only the in-frame ones, dropping some. The table shows tens of thousands of clones, with around 93% occurring only once. Per the germline V gene, CDR1 is SGHNT and CDR2 is YYREEE (reference sequence). V lost 0 bases to trimming and J lost 3 bases, with 10 bases between them. The CDR3 has 14 amino acids. Concerning this clone: Its antigen is unidentified.

The genes are TRBV5-4 and TRBJ2-7; a possible D gene is TRBD1 (5 bases). Source: CD4+ or CD8+ T cells sorted from blood, taken in a trial of the OX40 agonist ivuxolimab. The TCR comes from an adult with an advanced solid tumor such as melanoma, head and neck, liver or kidney cancer. In DNA, the CDR3 is TGTGCCAGCAGCTTGGAAGCAGGGAACTACGAGCAGTACTTC. It codes for CASSLEAGNYEQYF.